A selection of T cell receptor beta chains follows, all from one sample in a study of T cell responses to AZD1222 COVID-19 vaccine. The table came from immunoSEQ multiplex PCR; TCRdb's copy has only in-frame clones and leaves some out. The sample lists some 71,000 clones, roughly nine tenths occurring once. The sample in question was peripheral blood, obtained 28 days after the second AZD1222 dose. The receptor set was obtained from an adult who received the AZD1222 COVID-19 vaccine. CDR3s include the opening cysteine and the closing phenylalanine or tryptophan. Each record gives: clone size, V gene, CDR3 length, D gene, J gene, CDR3 DNA, CDR3 protein. A D gene is named only where the DNA matches it firmly. Only part of the rows carry a size: once, few, many, or a class if the clone is expanded.

abundance: few; v_gene: TRBV6-2/TRBV6-3; len: 13; d_gene: NA; j_gene: TRBJ1-2; CDR3nt: TGTGCCAGCAGCCTAACCTTAGATGGCGGCTACACCTTC; CDR3aa: CASSLTLDGGYTF
abundance: NA; v_gene: TRBV5-1; len: 15; d_gene: NA; j_gene: TRBJ2-1; CDR3nt: TGCGCCAGCAGCGGATTAGAGGGGTACTACAATGAGCAGTTCTTC; CDR3aa: CASSGLEGYYNEQFF
abundance: NA; v_gene: TRBV7-9; len: 17; d_gene: NA; j_gene: TRBJ2-5; CDR3nt: TGTGCCAGCAGCTTAGGAGTTGCTGCGGTGAGAGGCGAGACCCAGTACTTC; CDR3aa: CASSLGVAAVRGETQYF
abundance: NA; v_gene: TRBV9; len: 16; d_gene: NA; j_gene: TRBJ2-2; CDR3nt: TGTGCCAGCAGCGTAGATATAGGGATTAACACCGGGGAGCTGTTTTTT; CDR3aa: CASSVDIGINTGELFF
abundance: NA; v_gene: TRBV11-3; len: 14; d_gene: NA; j_gene: TRBJ1-1; CDR3nt: TGTGCCAGCAGCCTCTCCGGGACCCAAAACGGTGCTTTCTTT; CDR3aa: CASSLSGTQNGAFF
abundance: NA; v_gene: TRBV28; len: 16; d_gene: NA; j_gene: TRBJ2-7; CDR3nt: TGTGCCAGCAGTTTCGGTGGAGGGATCGCCCTTTACGAGCAGTACTTC; CDR3aa: CASSFGGGIALYEQYF
abundance: NA; v_gene: TRBV6-5; len: 15; d_gene: NA; j_gene: TRBJ2-3; CDR3nt: TGTGCCAGCAGTTACGGGGGTACTAGCACAGATACGCAGTATTTT; CDR3aa: CASSYGGTSTDTQYF
abundance: NA; v_gene: TRBV29-1; len: 12; d_gene: NA; j_gene: TRBJ1-4; CDR3nt: TGCAGCGTTTCCTCAGGGCCTGAAAAACTGTTTTTT; CDR3aa: CSVSSGPEKLFF
abundance: NA; v_gene: TRBV18; len: 13; d_gene: NA; j_gene: TRBJ1-5; CDR3nt: TGTGCCAGCTCACCGGACGGGGGCGAACCCCAGCATTTT; CDR3aa: CASSPDGGEPQHF
abundance: NA; v_gene: TRBV7-9; len: 14; d_gene: NA; j_gene: TRBJ2-2; CDR3nt: TGTGCCAGCAGCCCCAGGAGGGACACCGGGGAGCTGTTTTTT; CDR3aa: CASSPRRDTGELFF
abundance: NA; v_gene: TRBV27; len: 11; d_gene: NA; j_gene: TRBJ1-5; CDR3nt: TGTGCCAGCAGTTTATGGCAGCCCCAGCATTTT; CDR3aa: CASSLWQPQHF
abundance: NA; v_gene: TRBV5-4; len: 17; d_gene: NA; j_gene: TRBJ2-1; CDR3nt: TGTGCCAGCAGCTTGGGGGCGGCAAACCAAGGATACAATGAGCAGTTCTTC; CDR3aa: CASSLGAANQGYNEQFF
abundance: NA; v_gene: TRBV11-2; len: 11; d_gene: NA; j_gene: TRBJ2-1; CDR3nt: TGTGCCAGCGGCGAGGAGGATGAGCAGTTCTTC; CDR3aa: CASGEEDEQFF
abundance: NA; v_gene: TRBV14; len: 15; d_gene: NA; j_gene: TRBJ2-3; CDR3nt: TGTGCCAGCAGCCCCAGGGCTACTTGGACAGATACGCAGTGTTTT; CDR3aa: CASSPRATWTDTQCF
abundance: NA; v_gene: TRBV18; len: 19; d_gene: NA; j_gene: TRBJ2-3; CDR3nt: TGTGCCAGCTCAAAGAGTGCCTTGTCGCCAACGCCGTCCACAGATACGCAGTATTTT; CDR3aa: CASSKSALSPTPSTDTQYF
abundance: NA; v_gene: TRBV5-1; len: 14; d_gene: NA; j_gene: TRBJ1-6; CDR3nt: TGCGCCAGCAGCTTGACCCAGGGGCATTCACCCCTCCACTTT; CDR3aa: CASSLTQGHSPLHF
abundance: NA; v_gene: TRBV11-3; len: 13; d_gene: NA; j_gene: TRBJ2-3; CDR3nt: TGTGCCAGCAGCAAACTCGGGTCAGATACGCAGTATTTT; CDR3aa: CASSKLGSDTQYF
abundance: NA; v_gene: TRBV7-2; len: 12; d_gene: NA; j_gene: TRBJ1-5; CDR3nt: TGTGCCAGCAGCTTCGGGGGCCCCCCCCAGCATTTT; CDR3aa: CASSFGGPPQHF
abundance: NA; v_gene: TRBV28; len: 15; d_gene: TRBD1; j_gene: TRBJ1-6; CDR3nt: TGTGCCAGCAGTTTGGACAGGAAATATAATTCACCCCTCCACTTT; CDR3aa: CASSLDRKYNSPLHF
abundance: NA; v_gene: TRBV18; len: 14; d_gene: NA; j_gene: TRBJ1-1; CDR3nt: TGTGCCAGCTCACCAGCGGGCCCCTCCACTGAAGCTTTCTTT; CDR3aa: CASSPAGPSTEAFF
abundance: NA; v_gene: TRBV14; len: 15; d_gene: TRBD1; j_gene: TRBJ2-1; CDR3nt: TGTGCCAGCAGCCCGAATACAGCCCCACAGGGGACGCAGTTCTTC; CDR3aa: CASSPNTAPQGTQFF
abundance: NA; v_gene: TRBV18; len: 16; d_gene: TRBD1; j_gene: TRBJ2-1; CDR3nt: TGTGCCAGCTCAGGGACAGGGGGCGAAGTCTCTAATGAGCAGTTCTTC; CDR3aa: CASSGTGGEVSNEQFF